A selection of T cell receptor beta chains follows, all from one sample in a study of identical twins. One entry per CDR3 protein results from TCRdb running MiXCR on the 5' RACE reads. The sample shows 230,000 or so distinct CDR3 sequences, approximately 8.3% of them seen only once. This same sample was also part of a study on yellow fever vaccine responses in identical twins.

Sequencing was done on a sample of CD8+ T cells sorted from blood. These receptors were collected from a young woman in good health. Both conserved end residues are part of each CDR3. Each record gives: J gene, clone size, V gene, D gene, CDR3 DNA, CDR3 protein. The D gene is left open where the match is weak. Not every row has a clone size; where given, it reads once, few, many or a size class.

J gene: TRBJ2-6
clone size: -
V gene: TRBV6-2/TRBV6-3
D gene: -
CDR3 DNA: TGTGCCAGCTTCACAATCAGGGACTCTGGGGCCAACGTCCTGACTTTC
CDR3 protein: CASFTIRDSGANVLTF

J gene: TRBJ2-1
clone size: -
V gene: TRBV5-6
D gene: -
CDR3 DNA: TGTGCCAGCAGCTTGTCCAGGGTTGCTGAGCAGTTCTTC
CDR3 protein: CASSLSRVAEQFF

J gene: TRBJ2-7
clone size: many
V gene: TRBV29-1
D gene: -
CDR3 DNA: TGCAGCGTTTTTGACTACGAGCAGTACTTC
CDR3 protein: CSVFDYEQYF

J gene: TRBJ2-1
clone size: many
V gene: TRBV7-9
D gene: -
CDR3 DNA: TGTGCCAGCAAACTCACGGACAATGAGCAGTTCTTC
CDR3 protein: CASKLTDNEQFF

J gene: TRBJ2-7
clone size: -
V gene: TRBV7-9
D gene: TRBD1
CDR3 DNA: TGTGCCAGCAGCTCTCCCCGGGACAGGGTGTACGAGCAGTACTTC
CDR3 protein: CASSSPRDRVYEQYF

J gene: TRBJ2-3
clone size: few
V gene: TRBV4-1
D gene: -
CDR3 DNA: TGCGCCAGCAGCCAAGATTTAGGGGGGCGTTTAGATACGCAGTATTTT
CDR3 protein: CASSQDLGGRLDTQYF

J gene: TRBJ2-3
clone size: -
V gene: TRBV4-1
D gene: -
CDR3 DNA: TGCGCCAGCAGCCAAGACGTAAACTCAGGCACTAGTGGGGAGTGGGGCACAGATACGCAGTATTTT
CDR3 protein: CASSQDVNSGTSGEWGTDTQYF

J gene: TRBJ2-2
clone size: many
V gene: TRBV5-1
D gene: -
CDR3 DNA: TGCGCCAGCAGCTTGGTCCCCGGGGGGAACACCGGGGAGCTGTTTTTT
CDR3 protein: CASSLVPGGNTGELFF

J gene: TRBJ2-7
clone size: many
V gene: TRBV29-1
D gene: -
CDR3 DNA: TGCAGCGTTGAAGTTCGTACGGGGCACGAGCAGTACTTC
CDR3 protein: CSVEVRTGHEQYF

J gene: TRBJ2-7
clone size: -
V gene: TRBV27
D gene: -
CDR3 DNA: TGTGCCAGCAGTGGCGGGATTTTTGAGCAGTACTTC
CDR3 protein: CASSGGIFEQYF

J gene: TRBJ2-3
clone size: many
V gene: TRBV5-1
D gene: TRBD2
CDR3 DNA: TGCGCCAGCAGCGCTGACCCCGTAGGACTAGCGGGGGCCCATGCAGATACGCAGTATTTT
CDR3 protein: CASSADPVGLAGAHADTQYF

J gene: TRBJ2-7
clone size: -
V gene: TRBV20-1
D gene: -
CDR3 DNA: TGCAGTGCTAGGGGGGTGGGACTCCTCTCCTACGAGCAGTACTTC
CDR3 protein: CSARGVGLLSYEQYF

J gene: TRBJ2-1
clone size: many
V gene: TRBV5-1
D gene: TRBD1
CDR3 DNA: TGCGCCAGCAGCTTGTTCCCGACAGGGTACAATGAGCAGTTCTTC
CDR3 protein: CASSLFPTGYNEQFF

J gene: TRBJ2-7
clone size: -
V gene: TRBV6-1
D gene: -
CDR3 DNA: TGTGCCAGCAGTACCGGGAACGAATGGACAGAAACCACCTACGAGCAGTACTTC
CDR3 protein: CASSTGNEWTETTYEQYF